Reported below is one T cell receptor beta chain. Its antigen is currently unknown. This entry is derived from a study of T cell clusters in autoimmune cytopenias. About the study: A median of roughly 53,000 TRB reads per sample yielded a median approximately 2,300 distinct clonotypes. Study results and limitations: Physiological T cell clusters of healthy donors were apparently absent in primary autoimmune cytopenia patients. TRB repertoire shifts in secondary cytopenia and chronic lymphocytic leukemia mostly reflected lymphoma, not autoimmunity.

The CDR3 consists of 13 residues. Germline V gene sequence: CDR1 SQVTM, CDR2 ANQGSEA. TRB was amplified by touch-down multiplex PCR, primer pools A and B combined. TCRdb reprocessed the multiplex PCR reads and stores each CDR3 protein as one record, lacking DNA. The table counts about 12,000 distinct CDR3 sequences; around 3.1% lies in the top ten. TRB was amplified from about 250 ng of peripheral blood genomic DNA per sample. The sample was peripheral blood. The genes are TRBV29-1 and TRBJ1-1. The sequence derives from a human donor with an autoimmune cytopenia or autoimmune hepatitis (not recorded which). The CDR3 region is CSVARPPNTEAFF.